This TCR beta chain is from a study of cytomegalovirus exposure and HLA in healthy donors. Study-wide context: It was reported in a later analysis that the 100 to 150 validation repertoires used the same platform as the approximately 650 first-cohort repertoires.

Among the roughly 120 subjects of the validation cohort, separate from the approximately 660-subject first cohort, were the donors. The assay was immunoSEQ multiplex PCR, and TCRdb's table has in-frame clones only and misses some. This sample has around 140,000 clones, with 85% to 90% found just once. A single count supports this clone. Sequenced input: PBMCs. The clonotype was recovered from a man aged 18 to 29 in good health and CMV-seropositive.

This CDR3 is CASSSPGYQETQYF. In DNA, the CDR3 is TGTGCCAGCAGTTCTCCGGGGTACCAAGAGACCCAGTACTTC. The chain links TRBV7-9 to TRBJ2-5; perhaps TRBD2 as D (5 bases). The ends were cut back, 6 bases at V and 0 bases at J, with 11 bases in the middle. In germline, CDR1 is SEHNR, CDR2 FQNEAQ (reference sequence). The CDR3 has 14 residues.